This T cell receptor (beta chain) was identified in a study of blood T cell repertoires in COVID-19. Across the whole study: The samples span acute and convalescent COVID-19 from the United States, Italy and Spain. The analysed material was cDNA or gDNA that came from T cells, B-cell-depleted T cells, or PBMCs.

Authors' processing steps: Amplification with reference gene primers provided the estimates of nucleated cell counts. Only in-frame clones appear in the TCRdb table, and some are missing; sequencing was by immunoSEQ multiplex PCR. That table furnishes V, J and clone size, whereas the DNA furnished D and trimming. The sample holds roughly 150,000 clones, 86% seen once. CDR3 length equals 17 residues. Unmatched junction bases numbered 9, after V lost 2 bases and J lost 3 bases. Germline CDR1 is ENHRY and CDR2 is SYGVKD. The source is a woman aged 65 to 85 with acute or convalescent COVID-19. This chain uses TRBV10-3 with TRBJ1-2, with 10 nucleotides matching TRBD1. The sequencing sample was made of peripheral blood. CDR3 nucleotides: TGTGCCATCAGTGAGGGGACAGGGGCCGCATATTACTATGGCTACACCTTC. Amino acid sequence: CAISEGTGAAYYYGYTF.